Presented here are 12 T cell receptor beta chains from one specimen sequenced in a study of blood T cell repertoires in COVID-19. The protocol was immunoSEQ multiplex PCR, while the TCRdb copy is restricted to in-frame clones and leaves out a portion. The repertoire holds 100,000 to 150,000 clones, with roughly 88% as singletons. What was sequenced was peripheral blood. Receptor source: a woman aged 45-65 years with active or convalescent COVID-19.

This clone was seen a handful of times. The CDR3 DNA reads TGTGCCAGCAGTTACTCCGGGGGGTTTGAGCAGTTCTTC. Translation: CASSYSGGFEQFF. V and J are TRBV6-5 and TRBJ2-1; TRBD2 matches 7 bases. Per germline, CDR1 MNHEY and CDR2 SVGAGI. This CDR3 is built from 13 residues. The V and J ends lost 0 bases and 9 bases, in that order; junction bases with no gene match: 2.

The chain joins TRBV24-1 to TRBJ2-1, with TRBD2 identical over 7 bases. In germline, CDR1 is KGHDR, CDR2 SFDVKD. CDR3 length equals 16 residues. The junction had 4 bases not matched to a gene; V was cut back by 1 base and J by 2 bases. The CDR3 protein is CATSDFGGSAYNEQFF. DNA of the CDR3: TGTGCCACCAGTGATTTCGGCGGGAGCGCCTACAATGAGCAGTTCTTC.

The chain employs TRBV4-1 and TRBJ2-7; 9 bases are shared with TRBD2. The CDR3 spans 15 residues. From germline, CDR1 is MGHRA and CDR2 YSYEKL. V was pared by 2 bases and J by 0 bases, with 2 bases of the junction left unmatched. CDR3 DNA sequence: TGCGCCAGCAGCCAATCTAGCGGGATCTCCTACGAGCAGTACTTC. Protein: CASSQSSGISYEQYF.

The chain is built from TRBV5-1 and TRBJ2-1, with D possibly matching TRBD1 (5 bases). The V gene lost 0 bases and the J gene lost 4 bases, with 11 bases spanning the gap. The CDR3 is 15 amino acids. CDR1 and CDR2 (germline): SGHRS, YFSETQ. CDR3 protein: CASSLEAGKYNEQFF. The DNA of the CDR3 is TGCGCCAGCAGCTTGGAGGCAGGGAAGTACAATGAGCAGTTCTTC.

The rearrangement uses TRBV6-5 and TRBJ1-3; D gene unclear. The CDR3 runs 11 residues. V lost 7 bases, J lost 3 bases, and 4 bases lay in between. CDR1 MNHEY and CDR2 SVGAGI come from the germline V gene. In DNA, the CDR3 is TGTGCCAGCACAGGTGGAAACACCATATATTTT. Protein product: CASTGGNTIYF.

The chain combines TRBV2 with TRBJ2-1, with TRBD1 identical over 8 bases. With 3 bases clipped from V and 7 bases from J, the junction kept 5 bases outside the gene matches. The CDR3 spans 14 residues. Germline values: CDR1 SNHLY, CDR2 FYNNEI. Here the CDR3 DNA reads TGTGCCAGCAGTGACGGACAGGGTTTAAATGAGCAGTTCTTC. Amino acid sequence: CASSDGQGLNEQFF.

In its sample, this clone was seen a few times. The chain recombines TRBV30 with TRBJ2-7; TRBD2 matches at 13 bases. Germline CDR1 is GTSNPN and CDR2 is SVGIG (reference sequence). This CDR3 spans 13 amino acids. Trimming at V came to 8 bases and at J to 2 bases, leaving 3 bases not matched to a gene. This CDR3 reads CARTSGSAYEQYF. CDR3 bases: TGTGCCCGGACTAGCGGGAGCGCCTACGAGCAGTACTTC.

This clone was found once. The chain has TRBV21-1 and TRBJ2-1; the table names TRBD1, a call not compared with the DNA. TRBV21-1 is deemed a pseudogene. The CDR3 consists of 16 residues. Here the CDR3 DNA reads TGTGCCAGCAGCAAAGTCAGGCTTAGCTCCTACAATGAGCAGTTCTTC. It encodes CASSKVRLSSYNEQFF.

This sequence joins TRBV5-5 and TRBJ2-7, with TRBD2 matching 8 bases. V was pared by 3 bases and J by 3 bases, with 11 bases of the junction left unmatched. CDR1 and CDR2 from the germline V gene are SGHKS and YYEKEE (reference sequence). The length of the CDR3 is 16 residues. CDR3 in DNA: TGTGCCAGCAGCTCCCGGGGGAGCGGGAGTCTCTACGAGCAGTACTTC. It specifies CASSSRGSGSLYEQYF. The variable domain in full, completed from reference TRBV5-5 and TRBJ2-7, reads DAGVTQSPTHLIKTRGQQVTLRCSPISGHKSVSWYQQVLGQGPQFIFQYYEKEERGRGNFPDRFSARQFPNYSSELNVNALLLGDSALYLCASSSRGSGSLYEQYFGPGTRLTVT.

V usage is TRBV2 and J usage is TRBJ2-5; TRBD2 matches at 9 bases. The germline CDR1 and CDR2 sequences are SNHLY and FYNNEI. Trimming removed 7 bases from V and 3 bases from J; junction bases left unmatched: 3. The CDR3 is 13 amino acids. The chain's CDR3 is CASTGTSKETQYF. Written as DNA, the CDR3 is TGTGCCAGCACCGGGACTAGCAAAGAGACCCAGTACTTC.

Only one count was recorded for this clone. The chain is built from TRBV13 and TRBJ1-2; 7 bases line up with TRBD1. This CDR3 contains 13 residues. Trimming at V came to 5 bases and at J to 6 bases, leaving 6 bases not matched to a gene. The germline gives CDR1 PRHDT, CDR2 FYEKMQ (reference sequence). In DNA form, the CDR3 reads TGTGCCAGCAGCGGAGACAGGGTCCATGGCTACACCTTC. Translation gives CASSGDRVHGYTF.

The chain employs TRBV5-4 and TRBJ2-2, with 11 nucleotides matching TRBD2. V shed 5 bases, J shed 4 bases, and the junction held 4 bases outside the gene matches. The CDR3 is made up of 15 amino acids. From germline, CDR1 is SGHNT and CDR2 YYREEE (reference sequence). The CDR3 bases are TGTGCCAGCAGGTGGGGGACTAGCGGCACCGGGGAGCTGTTTTTT. It yields the protein CASRWGTSGTGELFF.